The next 21 T cell receptor beta chains were all read from a single sample in a study of blood T cell repertoires in COVID-19. Using immunoSEQ multiplex PCR, the repertoire was profiled, and TCRdb retains in-frame clones only, with some absent. The table lists about 100,000 clones, over 80% of them singletons, with under 2% in the top ten. The sequenced sample consisted of peripheral blood. These TCRs come from an older man with active or convalescent COVID-19.

This sequence joins TRBV6-6 and TRBJ1-5; the D gene is possibly TRBD1 (5 bases). Trimming shortened V by 5 bases and J by 2 bases, and 19 bases separated the two germline ends. This CDR3 spans 17 amino acids. Germline-derived CDR1 and CDR2 are MNHNY and SVGAGI (reference sequence). CDR3 coding DNA: TGTGCCAGCAGTCCTAACGCGGGGGGGATAGGCAATCAGCCCCAGCATTTT. Encoded protein: CASSPNAGGIGNQPQHF.

This chain links TRBV15 with TRBJ2-7; TRBD1 aligns across 7 bases. Per germline, CDR1 LNHNV and CDR2 YYDKDF (reference sequence). The CDR3 sequence is 19 residues long. Losses at the gene ends were 0 bases for V and 4 bases for J; bases not matched to a gene: 18. CDR3 sequence reads: CATSRESLTNWDRRYEQYF. DNA for the CDR3: TGTGCCACCAGCAGAGAGAGTCTTACTAACTGGGACAGAAGATACGAGCAGTACTTC.

The table lists this clone with a count of one. The chain has TRBV6-2 or TRBV6-3 and TRBJ1-2; TRBD1 might be the D (6 bases). The germline V gene has CDR1 MNHEY and CDR2 SVGEGT. The V end was cut by 0 bases, the J end by 7 bases, with 6 bases between. This CDR3 is built from 12 residues. The CDR3 coding sequence is TGTGCCAGCAGTTACTCAGGGGGTGGCTACACCTTC. Protein sequence: CASSYSGGGYTF.

The rearrangement joins TRBV30 to TRBJ1-6; D perhaps matches TRBD1 (6 bases). This CDR3 region has 13 residues. Trimming stripped 5 bases from V and 9 bases from J, with 14 bases between. The germline gives CDR1 GTSNPN, CDR2 SVGIG (reference sequence). Here the CDR3 reads CAWGTGFGSPLHF. The CDR3 DNA reads as TGTGCCTGGGGAACAGGGTTTGGTTCACCCCTCCACTTT.

This chain joins TRBV3-1 (or the pseudogene TRBV3-2) and TRBJ1-5, with D unresolved. The CDR3 loop spans 15 amino acids. Germline V gene sequence: CDR1 LGHDT, CDR2 YNNKEL (reference sequence). V lost 4 bases and J 2 bases, leaving 12 bases between the germline ends. The CDR3: CASSLGGLGNQPQHF. In DNA form, the CDR3 reads TGTGCCAGCAGCCTTGGAGGGCTTGGCAATCAGCCCCAGCATTTT.

The chain carries TRBV11-2 and TRBJ2-3; 9 nucleotides agree with TRBD2. CDR1 is SGHAT, CDR2 FQNNGV, per germline. Trimming at V came to 2 bases and at J to 6 bases, leaving 12 bases not matched to a gene. The CDR3 has 17 residues. CDR3 bases: TGTGCCAGCAGCTTATTGGTAGCGGGGGCCCTGGGGGATACGCAGTATTTT. Translating gives CASSLLVAGALGDTQYF. The whole variable domain, remainder taken from reference TRBV11-2 and TRBJ2-3, is EAGVAQSPRYKIIEKRQSVAFWCNPISGHATLYWYQQILGQGPKLLIQFQNNGVVDDSQLPKDRFSAERLKGVDSTLKIQPAKLEDSAVYLCASSLLVAGALGDTQYFGPGTRLTVL.

The chain carries TRBV5-4 and TRBJ2-5; D gene unclear. Germline V gene data show CDR1 as SGHNT and CDR2 as YYREEE (reference sequence). Trimming shortened V by 1 base and J by 2 bases, and 12 bases separated the two germline ends. The CDR3 has 15 residues. CDR3 nucleotide sequence: TGTGCCAGCAGCTTGACCGATTACTCGCAAGAGACCCAGTACTTC. Its translation is CASSLTDYSQETQYF.

V gene TRBV3-1 (or the pseudogene TRBV3-2) combines with J gene TRBJ2-1; 9 nucleotides align to TRBD2. The CDR3 loop spans 16 amino acids. The V segment lost 4 bases and the J segment 8 bases; nucleotides outside the gene matches: 12. Per germline, CDR1 LGHDT and CDR2 YNNKEL (reference sequence). The CDR3 DNA is TGTGCCAGCAGCCGCGCTCTGGGCGGGGGGGCGTATGAGCAGTTCTTC. Protein sequence: CASSRALGGGAYEQFF.

CDR3 sequence (DNA): TGTGCCAGCAGCTTAGACAGGACACAGCCCCAGCATTTT. Its protein is CASSLDRTQPQHF. This rearrangement joins TRBV11-2 to TRBJ1-5; D is perhaps TRBD1 (5 bases). Germline CDR1 SGHAT, CDR2 FQNNGV. The CDR3 contains 13 residues. V was pared by 0 bases and J by 7 bases, with 7 bases between.

The genes are TRBV7-3 and TRBJ2-2; 11 bases match TRBD1. The CDR3 is 16 residues long. Unmatched junction bases numbered 5, after V lost 2 bases and J lost 6 bases. Germline CDR1 reads SGHTA; CDR2 reads FQGTGA. Written as DNA, the CDR3 is TGTGCCAGCAGCTTAGTCCGGGACAGGGGGGCCGGGGAGCTGTTTTTT. This translates into CASSLVRDRGAGELFF.

This sequence joins TRBV5-1 and TRBJ1-3; D perhaps matches TRBD1 (6 bases). The germline CDR1 and CDR2 sequences are SGHRS and YFSETQ. The CDR3 is 16 amino acids. Trimming stripped 0 bases from V and 0 bases from J, with 10 bases between. CDR3 DNA: TGCGCCAGCAGCTTGGACAGGGCGAACTCTGGAAACACCATATATTTT. Translation gives CASSLDRANSGNTIYF.

The V and J genes are TRBV5-1 and TRBJ2-5; D remains unclear. This CDR3 has 14 residues. Trimming removed 3 bases from V and 5 bases from J, with 14 bases in between. Germline lookup yields CDR1 SGHRS and CDR2 YFSETQ. CDR3 DNA: TGCGCCAGCAGCTCAATTGGTGGGCCGGAGACCCAGTACTTC. Translated: CASSSIGGPETQYF.

The chain carries TRBV30 and TRBJ2-3; 9 bases are shared with TRBD2. This CDR3 comprises 13 residues. V lost 0 bases, J lost 7 bases, and 2 bases stayed unmatched. Germline assignment: CDR1 GTSNPN and CDR2 SVGIG (reference sequence). DNA for the CDR3: TGTGCCTGGAGTGTGACTAGCGGCAATACGCAGTATTTT. It is translated as CAWSVTSGNTQYF.

This clone showed up just a few times. The genes are TRBV10-3 and TRBJ1-1, with D possibly matching TRBD1 (6 bases). Germline V gene data show CDR1 as ENHRY and CDR2 as SYGVKD. V was shortened by 7 bases and J by 6 bases, with 18 bases between the two germline ends. CDR3 length equals 14 residues. The CDR3: CAITQGGARAEAFF. As DNA, the CDR3 is TGTGCCATCACCCAAGGGGGGGCGCGGGCTGAAGCTTTCTTT.

This clone was counted only a few times. The rearrangement joins TRBV18 to TRBJ1-1; the match to TRBD1 covers 7 bases. V lost 3 bases to trimming and J lost 2 bases; unmatched junction nucleotides: 9. The germline CDR1 and CDR2 sequences are KGHSH and LQKENI. The CDR3 totals 16 residues. Here the CDR3 reads CASSPWIQGGNTEAFF. The DNA for the CDR3 is TGTGCCAGCTCACCCTGGATCCAGGGGGGAAACACTGAAGCTTTCTTT.

As to this clone: One junction end does not reproduce the germline sequence, and a read error may be involved. Other DNA sequences of this sample code for an identical CDR3. The V gene is TRBV14, the J gene TRBJ2-2; D possibly corresponds to TRBD1 (5 bases). Germline lookup yields CDR1 SGHDN and CDR2 FVKESK. The CDR3 runs to 13 residues. The CDR3 sequence: CASSRTNTGELFF. CDR3 DNA sequence: TGTGCCAGCAGCCGGACAAACACTGGGGAGCTGTTTTTT.

This clone was seen a handful of times. The chain couples TRBV6-6 to TRBJ1-5, with TRBD1 matching 9 bases. V was clipped by 4 bases and J by 0 bases; unmatched bases: 4. CDR3 size: 16 residues. In germline, CDR1 is MNHNY, CDR2 SVGAGI (reference sequence). CDR3 protein: CASSSWTGDSNQPQHF. CDR3 nucleotides: TGTGCCAGCAGTTCTTGGACAGGGGATAGCAATCAGCCCCAGCATTTT.

This clone was seen just once. This chain uses TRBV7-8 with TRBJ1-2; TRBD1 agrees at 11 bases. The CDR3 has 16 amino acids. CDR1 SGHVS and CDR2 FQNEAQ come from the germline V gene. V shed 3 bases, J shed 5 bases, and the junction held 8 bases outside the gene matches. The CDR3 bases are TGTGCCAGCAGCTTCCCAGGGACAGGGGGTGAATATGGCTACACCTTC. Amino acid sequence: CASSFPGTGGEYGYTF. Looking up the rest from reference TRBV7-8 and TRBJ1-2 gives the full variable domain: GAGVSQSPRYKVAKRGQDVALRCDPISGHVSLFWYQQALGQGPEFLTYFQNEAQLDKSGLPSDRFFAERPEGSVSTLKIQRTQQEDSAVYLCASSFPGTGGEYGYTFGSGTRLTVV.

The genes are TRBV3-1 (or the pseudogene TRBV3-2) and TRBJ2-7; D is possibly TRBD2 (7 bases). The germline V gene has CDR1 LGHDT and CDR2 YNNKEL (reference sequence). V was clipped by 4 bases and J by 1 base, with 23 bases between them. This CDR3 region has 18 residues. CDR3 sequence (DNA): TGTGCCAGCAGCCTAGGTGGGAAGGGCGGGGGCCTGTCCTACGAGCAGTACTTC. Translated, it gives CASSLGGKGGGLSYEQYF.

CDR3 residues: CASSLGGQLSHEQYF. The DNA for the CDR3 is TGTGCCAGCAGCTTAGGGGGACAGTTGTCCCACGAGCAGTACTTC. This chain connects TRBV7-9 to TRBJ2-7; 7 bases align to TRBD1. V dropped 1 base and J dropped 5; count of bases not matched to a gene: 8. The CDR3 covers 15 residues. In germline, CDR1 is SEHNR, CDR2 FQNEAQ (reference sequence).

The CDR3 loop is CASSFEGIPPEAFF. The CDR3 nucleotides read TGTGCCAGCAGTTTCGAGGGAATCCCCCCTGAAGCTTTCTTT. V usage is TRBV28 and J usage is TRBJ1-1; no clear D gene. There are 14 residues in the CDR3. Deletions cut 3 bases from V and 6 bases from J, with 14 bases between. Per the germline V gene, CDR1 is MDHEN and CDR2 is SYDVKM.